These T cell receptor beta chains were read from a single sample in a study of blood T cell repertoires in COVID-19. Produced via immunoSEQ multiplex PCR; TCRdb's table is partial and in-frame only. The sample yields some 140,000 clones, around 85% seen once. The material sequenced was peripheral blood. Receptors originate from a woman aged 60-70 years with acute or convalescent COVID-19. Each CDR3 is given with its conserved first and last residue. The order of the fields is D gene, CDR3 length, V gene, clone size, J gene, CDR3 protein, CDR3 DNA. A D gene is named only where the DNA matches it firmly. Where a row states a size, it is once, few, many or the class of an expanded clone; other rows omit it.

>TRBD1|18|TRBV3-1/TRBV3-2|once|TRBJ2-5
CASSQDLMGTGVRSTQYF
TGTGCCAGCAGCCAAGATCTTATGGGGACAGGGGTCCGATCCACCCAGTACTTC
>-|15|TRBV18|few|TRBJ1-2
CASSLGGFSVYGYTF
TGTGCCAGCTCACTAGGAGGGTTTTCCGTATATGGCTACACCTTC
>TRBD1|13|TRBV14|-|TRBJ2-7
CASVGQAAYEQYF
TGTGCCAGCGTAGGACAGGCCGCCTACGAGCAGTACTTC
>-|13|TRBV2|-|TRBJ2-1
CASRGPNFYEQFF
TGTGCCAGCAGGGGGCCAAACTTCTATGAGCAGTTCTTC
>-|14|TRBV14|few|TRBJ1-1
CASSQAGMNTEAFF
TGTGCCAGCAGCCAAGCGGGTATGAACACTGAAGCTTTCTTT
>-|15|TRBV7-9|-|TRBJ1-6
CASNPTGAYNSPLHF
TGTGCCAGCAACCCGACAGGAGCCTATAATTCACCCCTCCACTTT
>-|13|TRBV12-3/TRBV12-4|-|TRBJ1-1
CAVQARLNTEAFF
TGTGCCGTACAGGCCAGGCTGAACACTGAAGCTTTCTTT
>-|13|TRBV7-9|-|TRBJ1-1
CASSLRTEVGAFF
TGTGCCAGCAGCTTAAGGACGGAGGTAGGAGCTTTCTTT
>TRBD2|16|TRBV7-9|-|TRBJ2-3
CASSLGSSGGTDTQYF
TGTGCCAGCAGCTTAGGGTCTAGCGGCGGCACAGATACGCAGTATTTT
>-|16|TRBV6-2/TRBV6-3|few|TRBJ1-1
CASSYYQRGRRAEAFF
TGTGCCAGCAGTTACTACCAAAGAGGGAGGAGGGCTGAAGCTTTCTTT
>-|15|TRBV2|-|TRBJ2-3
CASSVPEARADTQYF
TGTGCCAGCAGTGTTCCTGAGGCTCGAGCAGATACGCAGTATTTT
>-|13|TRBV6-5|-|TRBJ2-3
CASSLTSTDTQYF
TGTGCCAGCAGTCTTACTAGCACAGATACGCAGTATTTT
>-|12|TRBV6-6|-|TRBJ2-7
CASSYSQGQEYF
TGTGCCAGCAGTTACTCCCAGGGCCAGGAGTACTTC
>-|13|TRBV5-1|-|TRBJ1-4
CASSRTVNEKLFF
TGCGCCAGCAGCAGGACTGTTAATGAAAAACTGTTTTTT
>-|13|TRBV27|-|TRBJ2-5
CASSPRDWETQYF
TGTGCCAGCAGTCCTCGCGACTGGGAGACCCAGTACTTC
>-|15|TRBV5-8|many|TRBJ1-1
CASSLWTAGNTEAFF
TGTGCCAGCAGCTTGTGGACAGCCGGGAACACTGAAGCTTTCTTT
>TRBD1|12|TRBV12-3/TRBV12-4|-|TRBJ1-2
CASRTGHYGYTF
TGTGCCAGTCGGACAGGTCACTATGGCTACACCTTC
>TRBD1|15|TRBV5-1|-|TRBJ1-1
CASSFKTGGGTEAFF
TGCGCCAGCAGCTTTAAGACAGGGGGCGGCACTGAAGCTTTCTTT
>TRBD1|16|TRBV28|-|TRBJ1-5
CAGQGAQTPLNQPQHF
TGTGCCGGACAGGGGGCGCAAACCCCACTCAATCAGCCCCAGCATTTT
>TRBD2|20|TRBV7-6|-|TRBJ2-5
CASSFLPPSSGGAPTQTQYF
TGTGCCAGCAGCTTCCTGCCCCCCTCTAGCGGGGGGGCCCCTACCCAGACCCAGTACTTC
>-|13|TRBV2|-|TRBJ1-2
CASRGDSPYGYTF
TGTGCCAGCAGAGGAGACAGTCCCTATGGCTACACCTTC
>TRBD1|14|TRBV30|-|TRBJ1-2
CAWTKDRGLYGYTF
TGTGCCTGGACCAAGGACAGGGGGCTCTATGGCTACACCTTC
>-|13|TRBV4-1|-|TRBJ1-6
CASSPLQNSPLHF
TGCGCCAGCAGCCCGCTACAGAATTCACCCCTCCACTTT
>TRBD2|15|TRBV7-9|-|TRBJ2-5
CASSWRLADQETQYF
TGTGCCAGCAGCTGGCGACTAGCTGATCAAGAGACCCAGTACTTC
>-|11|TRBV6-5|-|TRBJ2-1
CASSRVDEQFF
TGTGCCAGCAGCAGGGTGGATGAGCAGTTCTTC
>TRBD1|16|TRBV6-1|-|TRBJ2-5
CASSGRDRGYQETQYF
TGTGCCAGCAGTGGACGGGACAGGGGGTACCAAGAGACCCAGTACTTC
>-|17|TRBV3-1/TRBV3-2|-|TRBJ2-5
CASSNPYVTGIRETQYF
TGTGCCAGCAGCAACCCCTACGTCACAGGGATTAGAGAGACCCAGTACTTC